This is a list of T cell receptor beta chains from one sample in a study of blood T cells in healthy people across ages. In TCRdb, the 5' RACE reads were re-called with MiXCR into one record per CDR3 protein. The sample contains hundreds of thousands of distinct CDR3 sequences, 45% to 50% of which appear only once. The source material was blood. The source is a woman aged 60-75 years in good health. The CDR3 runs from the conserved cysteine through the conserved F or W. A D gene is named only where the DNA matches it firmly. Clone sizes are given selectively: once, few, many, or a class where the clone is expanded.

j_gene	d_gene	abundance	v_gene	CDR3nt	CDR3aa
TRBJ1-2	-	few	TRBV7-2	TGTGCCAGCAGCTTAGATAGGCTGGGGTCGAATGGCTACACCTTC	CASSLDRLGSNGYTF
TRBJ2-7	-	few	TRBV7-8	TGTGCCACCGGCCGGACAGCGATTAGCGAGCAGTACTTC	CATGRTAISEQYF
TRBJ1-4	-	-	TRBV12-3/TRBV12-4	TGTGCCAGCAGTTTAAACCGAGCTAATGAAAAACTGTTTTTT	CASSLNRANEKLFF
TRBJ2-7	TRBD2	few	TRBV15	TGTGCCACCAGCAGAGAGGGCCAGCGGGAAGCCTACGAGCAGTACTTC	CATSREGQREAYEQYF
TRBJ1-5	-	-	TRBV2	TGTGCCAGCATTCGGGGGGCCAATCAGCCCCAGCATTTT	CASIRGANQPQHF
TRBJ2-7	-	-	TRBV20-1	TGCAGTGCTACCAACATCCTCCAGGGAGAAGAGCAGTACTTC	CSATNILQGEEQYF
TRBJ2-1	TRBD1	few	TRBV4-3	TGCGCCAGCAGCCAACCCGGGACAGTTGTGTTCTTC	CASSQPGTVVFF
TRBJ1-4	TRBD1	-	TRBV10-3	TGTGCCACTAACAGGGGGTTTAATGAAAAACTGTTTTTT	CATNRGFNEKLFF
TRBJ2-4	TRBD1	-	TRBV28	TGTGCCAGCAGCCGGGTGAGGGGGCCCAAAAACATTCAGTACTTC	CASSRVRGPKNIQYF
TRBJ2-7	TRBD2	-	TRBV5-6	TGTGCCAGCAGCCGGGGACTAGGGGTGTACGAGCAGTACTTC	CASSRGLGVYEQYF
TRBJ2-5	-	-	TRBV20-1	TGCAGTTCGTCCGGGGAGCAGTACTTC	CSSSGEQYF
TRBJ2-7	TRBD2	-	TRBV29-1	TGCAGCGTAGTAGCGGGAGCCTACGAGCAGTACTTC	CSVVAGAYEQYF
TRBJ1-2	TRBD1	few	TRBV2	TGTGCCAGCAGGGAACAGGGGGCAAACTATGGCTACACCTTC	CASREQGANYGYTF
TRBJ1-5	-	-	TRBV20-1	TGCAGTGCTAGGTTGCCAGGATACAATCAGCCCCAGCATTTT	CSARLPGYNQPQHF
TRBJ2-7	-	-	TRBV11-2	TGTGCCAGCAGCTTAGAGGGGGCGGCTAAGTACAATGAGCAGTACTTC	CASSLEGAAKYNEQYF
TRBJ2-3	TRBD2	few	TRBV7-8	TGTGCCAGCAGAAGATCCGGGACTAGCGGGAGGGTCGGCGCAGATACGCAGTATTTT	CASRRSGTSGRVGADTQYF
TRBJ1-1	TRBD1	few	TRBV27	TGTGCCAGCAGTACCCGACAGGGGTCTGAAGCTTTCTTT	CASSTRQGSEAFF
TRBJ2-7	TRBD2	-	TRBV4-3	TGCGCCAGCAGCCAAGGGACTAGCGGAAACTACGGGCAGTACTTC	CASSQGTSGNYGQYF